This TCR beta chain is from a study of human T cells and chemical hapten exposure (dated by TCRdb to the early 2020s). At the level of the whole study: For sensitization, 2% DPC in acetone was applied to a roughly 2 cm by roughly 2 cm area of upper inner arm skin. Weekly therapeutic DPC doses were additionally applied to the scalp of patients throughout the approximately 24-week study period. Patch testing was done on the upper back using Finn chambers containing 0.01% DPC, and results were scored after 6 days according to International Contact Dermatitis Research Group standards. Most of the patients in the cohort were female, and the cohort covered alopecia areata with under or over 50% scalp involvement, alopecia totalis and alopecia universalis. Libraries were combined into a pool for sequencing, and differences in TCR yield between samples came mainly from small differences in library volumes within the pool. Peripheral blood TCR repertoire changes were tracked in vivo in alopecia patients during primary and secondary sensitization to the hapten diphenylcyclopropenone (DPC). Patient blood was sampled pre-sensitization (week 0) and at 2, 6 and about 24 weeks after DPC sensitization. For TCR sequencing, blood came from 25 to 35 alopecia patients at anywhere from one to four time points (pre-sensitization, 2, 6 and 24 weeks).

Libraries were constructed by RACE. Sequencing was carried out with a NextSeq 500. During library preparation, unique molecular identifiers were attached to individual cDNA molecules so that TCRs could be counted in a quantitative, reproducible way. From each blood RNA sample, both TCR alpha and TCR beta chains were sequenced. The authors processed their data as follows. A median of around 100,000 TCRs per sample was observed, with a range of about 20,000 to 750,000. V, J and CDR3 annotation of the TCR reads was carried out using the Decombinator software suite. For the PS versus PT1 abundance plots, all samples were subsampled to the same number of TCRs (28,000). Expanded TCRs were defined as absent before sensitization and observed at least eight times at the 2-week time point. In TCRdb, the public reads were trimmed at Q25 with fastp and aligned with MiXCR, with productive beta chains retained. Rows are unified per CDR3 protein, each entry keeping the most common DNA and genes. The V and J calls, along with clone size, are taken from TCRdb and not from the paper's own processing. The sample has approximately 82,000 distinct CDR3 sequences on record, 5% to 8.5% of them singletons. 1.3% of the sample comes from the top ten.

The sample's time point label, in plain terms: patch test 2, 6 weeks after DPC sensitization. The treatment or condition tag for this specimen amounts to: therapeutic diphenylcyclopropenone sensitization with weekly scalp DPC. At each patch-test visit, blood was drawn before the patch test was applied. Patients were considered eligible if aged 18 to 70, diagnosed with alopecia and deemed suitable for DPC therapy, and patients were excluded if pregnant. Total RNA was extracted from unfractionated whole blood that had been collected in Tempus Blood RNA tubes. This clonotype was recorded at least ten times. The antigen this receptor binds is unknown. Per-nucleotide qualities are absent, and no much larger clonotype sits a single base away. The CDR3 covers 13 residues, taking in both the cysteine and the phenylalanine. Of all the DNA, just the CDR3 is kept, 39 bases in frame from base 1. The V end loses 8 bases and the J end loses 3 bases, and a stretch of 8 bases separates them. CDR1 and CDR2 (MNHNY, SVGAGI) derive from the germline V gene (reference sequence).

The paper's findings and limits, for the study overall: Because all patients had alopecia, a presumed autoimmune disease, the immune response of the patients might differ from that of healthy individuals. The number of TCRs above 1 in 1000 frequency did not change with DPC sensitization; there was no evidence of global repertoire structure alterations. After repeated subsampling, changes were observed in the strength of the expansion versus patch-test correlation and in the threshold at which the correlation became significant. Expanded TCRs formed significantly more large CDR3 similarity clusters than pre-sensitization or healthy control sets, consistent with antigen-driven responses. A positive correlation was found between the number of PT1 expanded TCRs and patch test score, with significance reached at thresholds 8, 16 and 32 but not 4.

This TCR derives from a young woman with alopecia areata. Some clones in this sample may be carry-over from other donors' samples. The material sequenced was whole blood, taken in connection with sensitization to the hapten diphenylcyclopropenone (DPC). In this chain, TRBV6-6 is recombined with TRBJ2-6, with no confidently assigned D gene. The DNA sequence follows: TGTGCCAGCGCACCTGTTGGGGCCAACGTCCTGACTTTC. The translation is CASAPVGANVLTF.